This T cell receptor beta chain is from a study of follicular helper T cells after annual influenza vaccination. Time point specified: 2015-2016 season, 7 days after influenza vaccination. V dropped 5 bases and J dropped 6; count of bases not matched to a gene: 10. This CDR3 region has 15 residues. Per germline, CDR1 MDHEN and CDR2 SYDVKM. Here immunoSEQ multiplex PCR was the method, and the copy in TCRdb shows in-frame clones only, minus some. Here the sample spans 4,000 to 4,500 clones, roughly 82% being singletons. Sequenced material: CXCR5+ CD38- circulating T follicular helper cells from blood, taken 7 days after influenza vaccination. Subset described: circulating Tfh, non-naive CD4+CXCR5+PD-1+ (ICOS+CD38+ or ICOS-CD38-). This receptor was obtained from an adult who received the influenza vaccine. The genes are TRBV28 and TRBJ1-1; 9 bases align to TRBD1. CDR3 in DNA: TGTGCCAGCAGTCCCGTGACAGGGGGAAAGGCTGAAGCTTTCTTT. Translation: CASSPVTGGKAEAFF.